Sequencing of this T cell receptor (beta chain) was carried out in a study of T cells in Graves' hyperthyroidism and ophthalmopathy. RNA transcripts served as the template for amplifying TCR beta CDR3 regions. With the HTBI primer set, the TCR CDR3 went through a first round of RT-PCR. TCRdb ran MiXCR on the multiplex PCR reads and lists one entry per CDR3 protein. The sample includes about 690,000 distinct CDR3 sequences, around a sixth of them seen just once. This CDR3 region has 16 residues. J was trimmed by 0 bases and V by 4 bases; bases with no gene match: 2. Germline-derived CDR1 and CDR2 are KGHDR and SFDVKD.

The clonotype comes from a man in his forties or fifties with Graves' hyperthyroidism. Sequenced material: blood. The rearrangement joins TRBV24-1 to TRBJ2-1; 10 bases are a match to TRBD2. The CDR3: CATSDWTSGSYNEQFF. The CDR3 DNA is TGTGCCACCAGTGACTGGACTAGCGGCTCCTACAATGAGCAGTTCTTC.